These 32 T cell receptor beta chains were all obtained from the same sample, sequenced in a study of blood T cell repertoires in COVID-19. The protocol was immunoSEQ multiplex PCR, while the TCRdb copy is restricted to in-frame clones and leaves out a portion. The sample has 250,000 or so clones, around four fifths seen once; the top ten hold 4%. Specimen: peripheral blood. The receptors originated from a man in his fifties or sixties with acute or convalescent COVID-19.

This chain joins TRBV7-9 and TRBJ2-2; 8 positions match TRBD1. Germline CDR1 and CDR2: SEHNR and FQNEAQ (reference sequence). This CDR3 contains 17 residues. Trimming at V came to 2 bases and at J to 0 bases, leaving 5 bases not matched to a gene. In nucleotides, the CDR3 is TGTGCCAGCAGCTTACGGAGGACAGGGACGAACACCGGGGAGCTGTTTTTT. It codes for CASSLRRTGTNTGELFF. The variable domain in full, completed from reference TRBV7-9 and TRBJ2-2, reads DTGVSQNPRHKITKRGQNVTFRCDPISEHNRLYWYRQTLGQGPEFLTYFQNEAQLEKSRLLSDRFSAERPKGSFSTLEIQRTEQGDSAMYLCASSLRRTGTNTGELFFGEGSRLTVL.

The count of this clone is one. The rearrangement uses TRBV12-3 or TRBV12-4 and TRBJ1-6; D ambiguous. The V and J ends lost 9 bases and 6 bases respectively, with 9 bases between them. The CDR3 contains 12 residues. This CDR3 is CASCPRNSPLHF. In DNA form, the CDR3 reads TGTGCCAGTTGTCCTCGTAATTCACCCCTCCACTTT.

The chain's CDR3 is CATSDLGQGTGELFF. For the CDR3, the DNA is TGTGCCACCAGTGATTTGGGGCAGGGGACCGGGGAGCTGTTTTTT. The rearrangement links TRBV24-1 to TRBJ2-2; perhaps TRBD1 as D (6 bases). Germline CDR1 is KGHDR and CDR2 is SFDVKD. V gave up 0 bases and J gave up 5 bases, with 9 bases separating them. The length of the CDR3 is 15 residues.

This chain uses TRBV14 with TRBJ2-2; no reliable D call. This CDR3 has 15 residues. CDR1 and CDR2 from the germline V gene are SGHDN and FVKESK. V lost 1 base to trimming and J lost 5 bases, with 11 bases between them. The CDR3 DNA is TGTGCCAGCAGCCAAGGTTTCAGGTTGACCGGGGAGCTGTTTTTT. This translates into CASSQGFRLTGELFF.

This clone was seen once. CDR3 coding DNA: TGTGCCAGCAGGCTAGACCCGGTTTCGGGCTATGGCTACACCTTC. This codes for CASRLDPVSGYGYTF. The rearrangement joins TRBV27 to TRBJ1-2; D unresolved. The CDR3 has 15 residues. Germline loops: CDR1 MNHEY, CDR2 SMNVEV (reference sequence). V gave up 6 bases and J gave up 4 bases, with 18 bases separating them.

The chain joins TRBV6-5 to TRBJ2-7; D may be TRBD1 (5 bases). Germline V CDR1 and CDR2: MNHEY, SVGAGI. The CDR3 loop spans 15 amino acids. V lost 2 bases, J lost 3 bases, and 14 bases lay in between. CDR3 in DNA: TGTGCCAGCAGTTACAGTAATAGGGGAAGCTACGAGCAGTACTTC. Translated, it gives CASSYSNRGSYEQYF.

The chain uses TRBV12-3 or TRBV12-4 and TRBJ1-2, with D hard to call. CDR3 length: 13 amino acids. Trimming pared 7 bases from V and 3 bases from J, leaving 12 bases between. CDR3 sequence: CASTQRGDYGYTF. CDR3 nucleotides: TGTGCCAGCACCCAGAGAGGTGACTATGGCTACACCTTC.

This rearrangement joins TRBV21-1 to TRBJ2-1; the table's D call of TRBD2 was not tested on the DNA. TRBV21-1 is an annotated pseudogene. The CDR3 length is 14 residues. The chain's CDR3 is CASREGWRGNEQFF. CDR3 bases: TGTGCCAGCAGGGAGGGGTGGCGGGGGAATGAGCAGTTCTTC.

V is TRBV6-6 and J is TRBJ2-2, with D perhaps TRBD1 (6 bases). The CDR3 sequence is 14 residues long. V was trimmed by 4 bases and J by 6 bases, leaving 12 bases between them. Per the germline V gene, CDR1 is MNHNY and CDR2 is SVGAGI (reference sequence). The CDR3 reads CASSFAGVAGELFF. The CDR3 region has the DNA TGTGCCAGCAGTTTTGCAGGGGTAGCCGGGGAGCTGTTTTTT.

V and J are TRBV28 and TRBJ2-5; D not resolved. The CDR3 is 11 residues long. Germline CDR1 and CDR2: MDHEN and SYDVKM. Between the trimmed V and J ends, which lost 4 bases and 5 bases, there was a span of 5 bases. This CDR3 is CASSSRETQYF. CDR3 in DNA: TGTGCCAGCAGTTCCCGGGAGACCCAGTACTTC.

The chain employs TRBV7-2 and TRBJ1-2; 8 bases fit TRBD1. Unmatched junction bases numbered 9, after V lost 2 bases and J lost 1 base. Looked up from germline, CDR1 is SGHTA and CDR2 is FQGNSA. This CDR3 is 17 amino acids long. CDR3 sequence (DNA): TGTGCCAGCAGCTTAACCCCGACAGGGGAGTTTAACTATGGCTACACCTTC. Residues: CASSLTPTGEFNYGYTF. The whole variable domain, remainder taken from reference TRBV7-2 and TRBJ1-2, is GAGVSQSPSNKVTEKGKDVELRCDPISGHTALYWYRQSLGQGLEFLIYFQGNSAPDKSGLPSDRFSAERTGGSVSTLTIQRTQQEDSAVYLCASSLTPTGEFNYGYTFGSGTRLTVV.

This rearrangement joins TRBV27 to TRBJ1-3; TRBD1 matches 8 bases. Germline values: CDR1 MNHEY, CDR2 SMNVEV (reference sequence). This CDR3 contains 15 residues. V shed 6 bases and J 1 base; nucleotides not matched to a gene: 5. The CDR3 spells CASSQQGASGNTIYF. Here the CDR3 DNA reads TGTGCCAGCAGCCAGCAGGGGGCTTCTGGAAACACCATATATTTT.

This clone was detected only a few times. This sequence joins TRBV5-6 and TRBJ2-2; a weak D match, TRBD2 (7 bases). This CDR3 spans 16 amino acids. Germline V gene lookup returns CDR1 SGHDT and CDR2 YYEEEE. V was pared by 5 bases and J by 1 base, with 15 bases between. CDR3 nucleotide sequence: TGTGCCAGCAGACCTCGGGGGGCGAAGAACACCGGGGAGCTGTTTTTT. This gives the protein CASRPRGAKNTGELFF.

V and J are TRBV4-2 and TRBJ1-2, with 8 bases fitting TRBD1. Germline-derived CDR1 and CDR2 are LGHNA and YNFKEQ. This CDR3 contains 14 residues. V trimming: 2 bases; J trimming: 6 bases; junction bases outside the gene matches: 5. The CDR3 spells CASSQPDRDDGYTF. The DNA for the CDR3 is TGTGCCAGCAGCCAACCGGACAGGGATGATGGCTACACCTTC.

This clone was found a few times. The same CDR3 can be traced to other DNA sequences in this sample. The gene calls are TRBV7-8 and TRBJ2-2, with TRBD2 as a possible D gene (5 bases). Germline assignment: CDR1 SGHVS and CDR2 FQNEAQ. The CDR3 totals 15 residues. The V end lost 0 bases, the J end lost 0 bases, and 5 bases lay between the germline ends. CDR3 in DNA: TGTGCCAGCAGCTTAGCGGGAGCGAACACCGGGGAGCTGTTTTTT. Translating it yields CASSLAGANTGELFF. The variable domain in full, completed from reference TRBV7-8 and TRBJ2-2, reads GAGVSQSPRYKVAKRGQDVALRCDPISGHVSLFWYQQALGQGPEFLTYFQNEAQLDKSGLPSDRFFAERPEGSVSTLKIQRTQQEDSAVYLCASSLAGANTGELFFGEGSRLTVL.

V is TRBV9 and J is TRBJ1-5; 10 bases map to TRBD1. Germline lookup yields CDR1 SGDLS and CDR2 YYNGEE. Trimming at V came to 3 bases and at J to 8 bases, leaving 8 bases not matched to a gene. The length of the CDR3 is 15 residues. CDR3 amino acids: CASSAGQGGEKPQHF. DNA of the CDR3: TGTGCCAGCAGCGCTGGACAGGGGGGGGAGAAGCCCCAGCATTTT.

The chain links TRBV10-1 to TRBJ2-7; 8 bases align to TRBD2. The CDR3 totals 16 residues. Trimming took 1 base from V and 5 from J; bases not matched to a gene: 10. CDR1 is WNHNN and CDR2 is SYGVQD in the germline V gene (reference sequence). Written as DNA, the CDR3 is TGCGCCAGCAGTGAGTATGTCAGCGGGAGTATTAACGAGCAGTACTTC. Its translation is CASSEYVSGSINEQYF.

The chain links TRBV5-5 to TRBJ1-4; perhaps TRBD1 as D (5 bases). The germline V gene has CDR1 SGHKS and CDR2 YYEKEE (reference sequence). Between the trimmed V and J ends, which lost 0 bases and 8 bases, there was a span of 14 bases. The CDR3 loop spans 15 amino acids. The CDR3 DNA is TGTGCCAGCAGCTTGGTCGATCAGGGATTAGAAAAACTGTTTTTT. It codes for CASSLVDQGLEKLFF.

CDR3 sequence reads: CASRDSGQFYNSPLHF. The DNA for the CDR3 is TGTGCCAGCAGGGACTCCGGACAGTTCTATAATTCACCCCTCCACTTT. The V call is TRBV7-3, the J call TRBJ1-6, with D perhaps TRBD1 (6 bases). The germline gives CDR1 SGHTA, CDR2 FQGTGA. The CDR3 length is 16 residues. V lost 6 bases to trimming and J lost 3 bases, with 15 bases between them.

V is TRBV19 and J is TRBJ1-5; TRBD1 agrees at 12 bases. The CDR3 spans 16 residues. Trimming cost V 5 bases and J 4 bases; bases outside gene matches: 6. Germline CDR1 is LNHDA and CDR2 is SQIVND (reference sequence). CDR3 DNA sequence: TGTGCCAGTAGTGCCTGGGACAGGGGGCGGAATCAGCCCCAGCATTTT. Protein: CASSAWDRGRNQPQHF.

This clone appeared once. This sequence joins TRBV19 and TRBJ1-4; D gene uncertain. This CDR3 contains 13 residues. The germline V and J ends were trimmed by 4 bases and 7 bases, with 10 bases remaining between them. Per germline, CDR1 LNHDA and CDR2 SQIVND (reference sequence). This CDR3 is CASSTGRVEKLFF. Written as DNA, the CDR3 is TGTGCCAGTAGTACCGGGAGGGTTGAAAAACTGTTTTTT.

This clone was counted a single time. The CDR3 protein is CASSKRTGPQVNEQFF. CDR3 nucleotide sequence: TGTGCCAGCAGCAAACGGACAGGGCCCCAGGTCAATGAGCAGTTCTTC. The rearrangement joins TRBV3-1 (or the pseudogene TRBV3-2) to TRBJ2-1; 8 nucleotides match TRBD1. Unmatched junction bases numbered 12, after V lost 5 bases and J lost 6 bases. The V gene's germline CDR1 is LGHDT and CDR2 YNNKEL (reference sequence). The CDR3 loop spans 16 amino acids.

V is TRBV7-8 and J is TRBJ2-3, with 10 bases that match TRBD2. The CDR3 extends over 15 amino acids. The junction had 14 bases not matched to a gene; V was cut back by 3 bases and J by 14 bases. Germline V gives CDR1 SGHVS, CDR2 FQNEAQ. CDR3 coding DNA: TGTGCCAGCAGCTTCCTAGCGGGGGCCCCCCTTTATCCGTATTTT. Protein: CASSFLAGAPLYPYF.

This chain links TRBV5-6 with TRBJ2-5, with 10 bases matching TRBD1. From germline, CDR1 is SGHDT and CDR2 YYEEEE. J gave up 2 bases and V 4 bases, and 11 bases lay outside the gene matches. The CDR3 spans 17 residues. The CDR3, as DNA: TGTGCCAGCAGCGGAAAGGGACAGGGGCCGACTCAAGAGACCCAGTACTTC. Amino acids: CASSGKGQGPTQETQYF.

This sequence joins TRBV6-5 and TRBJ2-5, with 8 bases identical to TRBD2. The ends lost 5 bases at V and 1 base at J; junction bases unmatched: 3. CDR3 length equals 14 residues. Germline assignment: CDR1 MNHEY and CDR2 SVGAGI. CDR3 in amino acids: CASSNGLAQETQYF. CDR3 DNA: TGTGCCAGCAGTAACGGACTAGCCCAAGAGACCCAGTACTTC.

The V and J genes are TRBV28 and TRBJ2-1; 12 bases match TRBD2. Germline values: CDR1 MDHEN, CDR2 SYDVKM. The CDR3 runs 17 residues. Trimming removed 5 bases from V and 2 bases from J; junction bases left unmatched: 7. CDR3 bases: TGTGCCAGCAGTACGCGGACTAGCGGGATTACCTACAATGAGCAGTTCTTC. It translates to CASSTRTSGITYNEQFF.

The count of this clone is one. J is TRBJ1-2 and V is TRBV7-8, with TRBD1 matching over 7 bases. Germline assignment: CDR1 SGHVS and CDR2 FQNEAQ. V lost 3 bases and J lost 6; bases outside the gene matches: 7. The CDR3 length is 14 residues. CDR3: CASSFRQGGDGYTF. Written as DNA, the CDR3 is TGTGCCAGCAGCTTTAGACAGGGTGGAGATGGCTACACCTTC.

The chain has TRBV6-5 and TRBJ2-5; tentative D call: TRBD1 (5 bases). The germline V gene encodes CDR1 MNHEY and CDR2 SVGAGI. The CDR3 loop spans 13 amino acids. Trimming took 2 bases from V and 5 from J, leaving 9 bases between them. The CDR3 spells CASSYAGSETQYF. The CDR3 nucleotides read TGTGCCAGCAGTTACGCAGGGTCTGAGACCCAGTACTTC.

V is TRBV11-3 and J is TRBJ2-7; 14 bases match TRBD2. The germline gives CDR1 SGHNT, CDR2 YENEEA. The trim removed 5 bases at V and 7 bases at J, leaving 10 bases unmatched. CDR3 length: 16 residues. The CDR3 region is CASSIGLAGGLLEQYF. CDR3 sequence (DNA): TGTGCCAGCAGCATCGGACTAGCGGGAGGCCTTTTGGAGCAGTACTTC.

This chain uses TRBV7-9 with TRBJ2-7; 7 positions agree with TRBD2. Per germline, CDR1 SEHNR and CDR2 FQNEAQ (reference sequence). V dropped 5 bases and J dropped 4; count of bases not matched to a gene: 8. The length of the CDR3 is 14 residues. The CDR3 nucleotides are TGTGCCAGCAGCCCTTCGGGGGGAGGGTACGAGCAGTACTTC. Its translation is CASSPSGGGYEQYF. The full variable domain, completed using reference TRBV7-9 and TRBJ2-7, is DTGVSQNPRHKITKRGQNVTFRCDPISEHNRLYWYRQTLGQGPEFLTYFQNEAQLEKSRLLSDRFSAERPKGSFSTLEIQRTEQGDSAMYLCASSPSGGGYEQYFGPGTRLTVT.

The chain joins TRBV24-1 to TRBJ2-3; no definite D call. The CDR3 consists of 16 residues. In germline, CDR1 is KGHDR, CDR2 SFDVKD. Trimming took off 0 bases at V and 1 base at J, with 10 bases between the two ends. CDR3: CATSDLSPLGTDTQYF. The DNA of the CDR3 is TGTGCCACCAGTGATTTGTCCCCACTTGGCACAGATACGCAGTATTTT.

The chain joins TRBV6-4 to TRBJ2-3, with 11 nucleotides matching TRBD2. The CDR3 covers 15 residues. CDR1 and CDR2 (germline): MRHNA, SNTAGT. After removal of 5 bases from V and 3 bases from J, the junction contained 4 bases not matched to a gene. CDR3 in amino acids: CASSFTSGSTDTQYF. For the CDR3, the DNA is TGTGCCAGCAGTTTTACTAGCGGGAGTACAGATACGCAGTATTTT.